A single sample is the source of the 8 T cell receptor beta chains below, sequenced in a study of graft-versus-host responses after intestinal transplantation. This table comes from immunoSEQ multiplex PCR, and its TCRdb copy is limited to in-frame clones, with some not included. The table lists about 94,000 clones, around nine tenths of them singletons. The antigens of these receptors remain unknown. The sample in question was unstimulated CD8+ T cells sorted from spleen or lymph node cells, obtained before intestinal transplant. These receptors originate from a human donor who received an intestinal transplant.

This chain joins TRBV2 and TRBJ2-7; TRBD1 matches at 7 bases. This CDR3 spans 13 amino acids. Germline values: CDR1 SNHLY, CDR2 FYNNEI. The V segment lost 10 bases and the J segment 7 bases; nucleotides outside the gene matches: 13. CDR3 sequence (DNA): TGTGCCACCCTCAGGACAGGATTAAGAGAGCAGTACTTC. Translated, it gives CATLRTGLREQYF.

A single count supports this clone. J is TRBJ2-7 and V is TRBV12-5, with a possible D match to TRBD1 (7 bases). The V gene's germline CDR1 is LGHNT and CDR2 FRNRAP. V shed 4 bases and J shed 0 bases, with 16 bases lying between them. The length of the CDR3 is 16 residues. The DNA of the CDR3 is TGTGCTAGTGGTTCGCCCCGGGGGACAGTCTCCTACGAGCAGTACTTC. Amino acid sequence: CASGSPRGTVSYEQYF.

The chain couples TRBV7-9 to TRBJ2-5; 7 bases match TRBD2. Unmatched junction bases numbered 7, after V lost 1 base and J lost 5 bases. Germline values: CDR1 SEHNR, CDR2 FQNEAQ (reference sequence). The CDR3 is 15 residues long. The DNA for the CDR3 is TGTGCCAGCAGCTTAGTCAGCGGGGCTGCGGAGACCCAGTACTTC. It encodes CASSLVSGAAETQYF.

CDR3 protein: CASSQDGQGSSYTF. The DNA of the CDR3 is TGCGCCAGCAGCCAAGACGGTCAGGGTAGCAGCTACACCTTC. The chain combines TRBV4-3 with TRBJ1-2; a weak D match, TRBD1 (5 bases). Germline CDR1 LGHNA, CDR2 YSLEER. The CDR3 contains 14 residues. Trimming left V 0 bases short and J 9 bases short, with 14 bases between.

CDR3 amino acids: CASSYSSRGYNEQFF. DNA of the CDR3: TGTGCCAGCAGTTACTCTTCACGGGGGTACAATGAGCAGTTCTTC. The chain combines TRBV6-5 with TRBJ2-1, with D possibly matching TRBD2 (6 bases). Germline V gene data show CDR1 as MNHEY and CDR2 as SVGAGI. V lost 0 bases, J lost 4 bases, and 10 bases lay in between. This CDR3 has 15 residues.

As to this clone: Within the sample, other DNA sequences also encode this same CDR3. CDR3 nucleotide sequence: TGTGCCAGCAGCGCCCAGGGGTACGATAGCACAGATACGCAGTATTTT. It translates to CASSAQGYDSTDTQYF. V gene TRBV9 combines with J gene TRBJ2-3, with D possibly matching TRBD1 (6 bases). The CDR3 covers 16 residues. Germline lookup yields CDR1 SGDLS and CDR2 YYNGEE. V lost 3 bases and J lost 0, with 14 bases in between.

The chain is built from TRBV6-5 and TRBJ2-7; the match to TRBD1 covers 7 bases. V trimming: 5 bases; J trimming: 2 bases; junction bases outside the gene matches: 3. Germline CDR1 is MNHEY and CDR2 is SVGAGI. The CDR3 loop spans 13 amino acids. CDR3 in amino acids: CASSKTGTYEQYF. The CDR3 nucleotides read TGTGCCAGCAGTAAGACAGGGACCTACGAGCAGTACTTC.

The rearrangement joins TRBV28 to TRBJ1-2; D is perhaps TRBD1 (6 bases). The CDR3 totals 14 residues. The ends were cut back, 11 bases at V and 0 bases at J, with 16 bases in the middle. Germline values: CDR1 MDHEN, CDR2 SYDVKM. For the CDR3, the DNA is TGTGCCGCAGATGGACAGTCCTCTAACTATGGCTACACCTTC. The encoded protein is CAADGQSSNYGYTF.